Below, one TCR beta chain is given with its context. Antigen: not known. The CDR3 runs to 14 residues. CDR1 SGHTA and CDR2 FQGNSA come from the germline V gene. The V end was cut by 5 bases, the J end by 2 bases, with 11 bases between. This specimen comes from a study of identical twins. Study-level points and caveats: It was cross-sectional statistical analysis, not following the same donors, that the conclusions relied on. The more abundant beta clonotypes in cord blood had fewer insertions, and memory repertoires did not show this. In zero-insertion analyses, partial confounding could arise from invariant MAIT and iNKT cells.

Template switching introduced a universal primer site, and the cDNA bore unique molecular identifiers. TCRdb reanalysed the 5' RACE reads using MiXCR and keeps one entry per CDR3 protein. The sample shows more than 1.5 million distinct CDR3 sequences, more than 30% of them seen only once. The sample was cord blood. This chain joins TRBV7-2 and TRBJ2-3; D is unclear. The TCR originated in a newborn girl in good health. The CDR3 reads CASSPSSITDTQYF. The CDR3 nucleotides read TGTGCCAGCAGCCCGAGTAGTATCACAGATACGCAGTATTTT.